This TCR beta chain was documented in a study of T cell repertoires in cytomegalovirus infection (dated by TCRdb to the late 2010s). Background for the entire study: Peptide stimulations targeted recently identified HLA-C-restricted CMV epitopes, whose presentation resists viral immunomodulation, together with well-studied HLA-B-restricted epitopes. Donor HLA type was relevant to the analysis, as public TCR beta signatures indicated carriage of CMV infection together with the matching HLA type.

Study-wide conclusions, independent of this receptor: Carriers of CMV infection plus the relevant HLA type were discriminated by the cumulative frequency of public TCR beta family members in the study cohort and in an independent roughly 370-donor cohort. The ex vivo response was dominated by HLA-C-restricted CMV-specific TCR beta clonotypes, which also provided the single most frequent clonotype in two of eight donors.

This specimen's treatment or condition label, per the study, means: in vitro stimulation with specific CMV peptide epitopes to enrich CMV-specific T cells. According to the germline V gene, CDR1 reads SGHTA and CDR2 reads FQGTGA. At the junction V is shortened by 4 bases and J by 4 bases; bases outside the gene matches: 4. The cysteine opens and the phenylalanine closes a CDR3 of 14 amino acids. Of the read, only the CDR3 DNA is kept; its 42 bases are in frame from base 1. Concerning this clonotype: The antigen it recognizes is unknown. No per-base quality is available; no much larger clone lies one base away.

The sequencer listed for this sample is Illumina HiSeq 1500. The public reads were run again by TCRdb, first through fastp at Q25 and then through MiXCR, and only productive beta chains were kept. CDR3 protein sequences are deduplicated, and each keeps its most common genes and DNA. For this sample the table gives a few hundred thousand distinct CDR3 sequences, of which about 35% were detected only once. Roughly 12% of the sample comes from the top ten. Here the sequenced sample was cultured PBMCs, taken from culture after CMV antigen stimulation. The receptor chain draws on TRBV7-3 and TRBJ2-3, with 8 junctional bases fitting TRBD2. The receptor was derived from a human donor in good health (CMV status not recorded). Some clones in this sample may be carry-over from other donors' samples. The CDR3 corresponds to CASSSGLVADTQYF. The nucleotide sequence reads TGTGCCAGCAGCTCGGGACTAGTTGCAGATACGCAGTATTTT.